The present T cell receptor (beta chain) was sequenced within a study of long-term antiretroviral therapy in people with HIV (dated by TCRdb to between 2021 and 2023). About the investigation overall: Collection of the earliest samples took place about a decade ahead of the 2015 WHO recommendation for immediate ART, at a time when ART was typically delayed until CD4 counts fell. This retrospective serial study examined whether starting ART and sustained HIV suppression were associated with changes in the composition and diversity of the TRB repertoire in peripheral blood. The cohort contributed about 200 cryopreserved PBMC samples from a few dozen adults with confirmed HIV infection, collected serially over a mean of approximately six years (range 1-12). Among the approximately 32 participants with HIV, roughly eleven were female. Test extractions of a monoclonal T-cell line alongside 30 to 35 polyclonal samples showed no cross-contamination during QIAcube processing. Overall study outcomes, separate from this receptor: Compared with controls, HIV repertoires had narrower CDR3 length ranges, and the network structure pointed to an antigen-experienced repertoire that shifted only slightly toward naive after ART. The samples span the years 2004 to 2017, and the ART regimens used at that time may not be as effective as current regimens. No data were available on ART adherence, viral resistance or therapy changes, limiting inferences about post-ART repertoire changes. Unsorted PBMC were profiled instead of sorted CD4+ and CD8+ T cells because pre-ART samples had limited cell numbers. Expanded TRB clones identified before ART initiation dominated the repertoire at all time points, although this dominance fluctuated and declined in many PLHIV after ART. A significant increase in TRB diversity was found to be associated with ART initiation, although TRB diversity was observed to remain significantly below that of transplant donor controls even after long-term ART. Owing to limited PBMC availability, only the TCR beta chain was sequenced, without alpha chain pairing.

With regard to this clone: Its binding antigen is unknown. There are no base qualities to consult, and no much larger clone falls within one base.

The germline V gene (reference sequence) yields LNHDA for CDR1 and SQIVND for CDR2. V gives up 1 base and J gives up 6 bases, and the segment between their germline ends measures 9 bases. The CDR3 starts with the cysteine, ends with the phenylalanine, and has 13 residues. This entry keeps only the CDR3 DNA: 39 bases, framed from base 1. To be included, a participant needed at least one PBMC sample from before ART initiation plus at least two post-ART samples. Treatment was received in the United States of America by all participants with HIV. Before DNA extraction, cryopreserved samples of roughly 0.9-10 million PBMC were thawed and then washed. At the time of the earliest PBMC sample, participants with HIV were aged between about 20 and 54 years. Per participant, PBMC samples came from 1-4 timepoints prior to ART initiation and 2-8 timepoints following ART initiation, for a median of 7 samples. For every participant, serial HIV viral load, CD4+ T-cell count, ART history and demographic data were obtained. Using a Qiagen kit on a QIAcube, genomic DNA was extracted from unsorted PBMC, with samples processed in batches of 12.

The immunoSEQ hsTCRB v3.0 assay was used at survey level resolution to sequence the TRB variable region. The targeted TRB sequencing depth was roughly 35,000-50,000 T-cell genomes per sample. An Illumina MiSeq with a v3 150-cycle kit was used to sequence the pooled TRB libraries. The paper's data handling went like this. Repertoire analysis was run in R within a reproducible Nextflow workflow that covered QC, data transformation and analysis. LymphoSeq2, an R package for exploring AIRR-Seq data, was used to implement the custom analyses. Several samples yielding fewer than 5000 total TRB sequences were excluded, leaving around 200 analyzed HIV repertoires. Of the roughly 180 retained HIV repertoires, approximately 57 were collected before and about 130 after ART initiation. Each repertoire was downsampled to 5000 TRB nucleotide sequences, and summary statistics were averaged across 100 downsampling iterations. The analysis kept only TRB sequences whose CDR3 regions were at least seven amino acids long. A Shannon entropy-derived clonality score and the Gini coefficient were used to measure diversity. In the repertoire networks, any two of the top 5000 CDR3 amino acid sequences were linked whenever the two sequences differed by an edit distance of one. For TRB CDR3 amino acid sequences, antigen specificity groups and MHC restriction were predicted with GLIPH2. Known CMV, EBV, HIV or tissue antigen associations were flagged by matching CDR3 amino acid sequences against VDJdb and McPAS-TCR. Pre-ART, post-ART and control groups were compared with Wilcoxon signed-rank tests and Holm-Bonferroni correction. TCRdb limited this immuneACCESS table to in-frame rearrangements with V and J called. A share of clones is missing; checked studies link under half to unresolved V genes, and the rest is unexplained. V, J and clone size were drawn from that table, and D and trimming were deduced from the DNA. For this sample the table gives 15,000 or so clones, of which around 80% were detected only once. The ten largest clones take up around 6.8% of the sample.

The sequencing here drew on unsorted PBMCs, taken 0.4 years after starting antiretroviral therapy. This receptor was taken from a man aged 25-45 years with HIV. Here the chain combines TRBV19 and TRBJ1-2; the D segment could be TRBD1, given 6 matching bases. The bases read TGTGCCAGTAGTATAGGCGCAGGGGATGGCTACACCTTC. It codes for CASSIGAGDGYTF.